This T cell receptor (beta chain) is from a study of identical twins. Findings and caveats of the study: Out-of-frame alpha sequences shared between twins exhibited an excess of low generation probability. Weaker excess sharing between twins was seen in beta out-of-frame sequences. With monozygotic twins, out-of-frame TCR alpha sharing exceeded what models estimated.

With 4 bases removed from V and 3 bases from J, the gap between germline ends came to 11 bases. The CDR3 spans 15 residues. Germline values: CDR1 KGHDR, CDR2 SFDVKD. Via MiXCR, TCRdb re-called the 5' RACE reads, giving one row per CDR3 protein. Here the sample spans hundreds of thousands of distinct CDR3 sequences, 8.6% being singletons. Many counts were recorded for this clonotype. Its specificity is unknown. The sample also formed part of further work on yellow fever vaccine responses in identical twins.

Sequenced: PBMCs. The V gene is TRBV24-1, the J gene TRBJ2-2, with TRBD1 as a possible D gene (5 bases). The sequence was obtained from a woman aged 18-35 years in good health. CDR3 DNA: TGTGCCACCAGTGACCAGGGATCGGACACCGGGGAGCTGTTTTTT. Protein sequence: CATSDQGSDTGELFF.